The clone carrying this T cell receptor beta chain was seen once. The data were obtained in a study of T cell responses to AZD1222 COVID-19 vaccine. This CDR3 is built from 14 residues. Germline CDR1 reads SGHRS; CDR2 reads YFSETQ. The V and J ends lost 4 bases and 2 bases respectively, with 12 bases between them. The table came from immunoSEQ multiplex PCR; TCRdb's copy has only in-frame clones and leaves some out. This sample has some 150,000 clones, with roughly 90% found just once. The sequenced sample was peripheral blood, obtained on day 0 of AZD1222 vaccination. This sequence was found in an adult in good health. The rearrangement links TRBV5-1 to TRBJ2-5; TRBD1 is a possible D gene (8 bases). This CDR3 is CASSLQGGQETQYF. In nucleotides, the CDR3 is TGCGCCAGCAGCCTACAGGGGGGGCAAGAGACCCAGTACTTC.